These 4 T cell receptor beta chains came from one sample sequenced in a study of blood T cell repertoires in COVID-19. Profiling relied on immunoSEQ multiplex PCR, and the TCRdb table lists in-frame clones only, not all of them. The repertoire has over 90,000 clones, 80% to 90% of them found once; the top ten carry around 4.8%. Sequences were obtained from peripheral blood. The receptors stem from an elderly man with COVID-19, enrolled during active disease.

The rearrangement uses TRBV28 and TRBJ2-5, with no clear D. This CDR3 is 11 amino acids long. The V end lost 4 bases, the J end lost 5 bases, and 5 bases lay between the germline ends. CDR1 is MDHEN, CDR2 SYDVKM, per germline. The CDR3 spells CASSSRETQYF. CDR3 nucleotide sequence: TGTGCCAGCAGTTCGAGGGAGACCCAGTACTTC.

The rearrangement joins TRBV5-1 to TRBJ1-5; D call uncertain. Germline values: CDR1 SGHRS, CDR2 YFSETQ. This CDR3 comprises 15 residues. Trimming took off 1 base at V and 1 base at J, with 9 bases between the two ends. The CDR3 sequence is CASSLWSGSNQPQHF. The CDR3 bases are TGCGCCAGCAGCTTGTGGTCAGGCAGCAATCAGCCCCAGCATTTT. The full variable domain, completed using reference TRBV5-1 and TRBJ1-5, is KAGVTQTPRYLIKTRGQQVTLSCSPISGHRSVSWYQQTPGQGLQFLFEYFSETQRNKGNFPGRFSGRQFSNSRSEMNVSTLELGDSALYLCASSLWSGSNQPQHFGDGTRLSIL.

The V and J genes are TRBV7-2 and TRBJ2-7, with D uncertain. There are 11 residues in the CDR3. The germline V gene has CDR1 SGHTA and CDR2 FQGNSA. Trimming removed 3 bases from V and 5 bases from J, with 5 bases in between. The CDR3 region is CASSFVNEQYF. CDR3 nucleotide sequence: TGTGCCAGCAGCTTTGTCAACGAGCAGTACTTC. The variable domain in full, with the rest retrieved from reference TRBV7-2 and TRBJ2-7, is GAGVSQSPSNKVTEKGKDVELRCDPISGHTALYWYRQSLGQGLEFLIYFQGNSAPDKSGLPSDRFSAERTGGSVSTLTIQRTQQEDSAVYLCASSFVNEQYFGPGTRLTVT.

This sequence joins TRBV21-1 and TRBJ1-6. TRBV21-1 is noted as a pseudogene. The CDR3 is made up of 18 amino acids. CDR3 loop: CAETGVIVTRSYNSPLHF. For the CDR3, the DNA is TGTGCCGAAACTGGGGTGATTGTTACTAGGTCCTATAATTCACCCCTCCACTTT.